Each of the 17 T cell receptor beta chains below was sequenced from the same sample in a study of cytomegalovirus exposure and HLA in healthy donors. Data came from immunoSEQ multiplex PCR; TCRdb stores just in-frame clones and leaves some out. The sample carries approximately 120,000 clones, approximately 91% recorded once. The sample taken for sequencing was PBMCs. Receptors were obtained from a woman between 18 and 29 years old in good health and CMV-seronegative.

The rearrangement links TRBV27 to TRBJ1-1; D is uncertain. V dropped 3 bases and J dropped 1 base, with 6 bases sitting between them. This CDR3 region has 13 residues. The germline V gene encodes CDR1 MNHEY and CDR2 SMNVEV (reference sequence). Written as DNA, the CDR3 is TGTGCCAGCAGTTTTACAGCGAACACTGAAGCTTTCTTT. It yields the protein CASSFTANTEAFF.

This chain joins TRBV21-1 and TRBJ1-5; TRBD1 is the table's D call, not checked against the DNA. TRBV21-1 is flagged as a pseudogene. The CDR3 runs to 16 residues. The CDR3 loop is CASSGWDRVSNQPQHF. CDR3 nucleotide sequence: TGTGCCAGCAGCGGATGGGACAGGGTTAGCAATCAGCCCCAGCATTTT.

This chain connects TRBV30 to TRBJ2-6; D gene unclear. Germline loops: CDR1 GTSNPN, CDR2 SVGIG (reference sequence). This CDR3 region has 15 residues. V was pared by 2 bases and J by 4 bases, with 12 bases between. The CDR3 sequence: CAWSFPSRGANVLTF. CDR3 bases: TGTGCCTGGAGTTTCCCATCGAGGGGGGCCAACGTCCTGACTTTC.

This clone was recorded once. V usage is TRBV5-1 and J usage is TRBJ2-7; TRBD1 is a possible D gene (5 bases). This CDR3 contains 14 residues. CDR1 is SGHRS and CDR2 is YFSETQ in the germline V gene. Trimming took 1 base from V and 2 from J, leaving 10 bases between them. CDR3: CASSLFAGTYEQYF. CDR3 DNA sequence: TGCGCCAGCAGCTTGTTTGCAGGGACCTACGAGCAGTACTTC.

This chain joins TRBV5-6 and TRBJ2-3; TRBD2 matches at 9 bases. Germline assignment: CDR1 SGHDT and CDR2 YYEEEE. CDR3 length equals 14 residues. The V and J ends lost 1 base and 3 bases, in that order; junction bases with no gene match: 0. The CDR3 sequence: CASSLTSGTDTQYF. The CDR3 nucleotides are TGTGCCAGCAGCTTGACTAGCGGGACAGATACGCAGTATTTT.

The V call is TRBV11-3, the J call TRBJ2-7; D possibly corresponds to TRBD2 (7 bases). Trimming left V 3 bases short and J 0 bases short, with 12 bases between. Germline assignment: CDR1 SGHNT and CDR2 YENEEA. There are 15 residues in the CDR3. The CDR3 coding sequence is TGTGCCAGCAGCTTGGCGGGGGCTGCCTCCTACGAGCAGTACTTC. Translating it yields CASSLAGAASYEQYF.

V gene TRBV5-4 combines with J gene TRBJ2-7; 13 nucleotides agree with TRBD2. This CDR3 is 15 amino acids long. Germline trimming cut 4 bases from V and 5 bases from J; bases unmatched to any gene: 6. Germline-derived CDR1 and CDR2 are SGHNT and YYREEE (reference sequence). DNA of the CDR3: TGTGCCAGCAGCCGCGGGACTAGCGGGATCGACGAGCAGTACTTC. It specifies CASSRGTSGIDEQYF.

The chain has TRBV19 and TRBJ1-2; no clear D. This CDR3 contains 12 residues. V was shortened by 5 bases and J by 4 bases, with 8 bases between the two germline ends. The V gene's germline CDR1 is LNHDA and CDR2 SQIVND (reference sequence). The CDR3: CASSGGFYGYTF. As DNA, the CDR3 is TGTGCCAGTAGTGGAGGATTCTATGGCTACACCTTC. The full variable domain, in which reference TRBV19 and TRBJ1-2 provide the parts outside the CDR3, is DGGITQSPKYLFRKEGQNVTLSCEQNLNHDAMYWYRQDPGQGLRLIYYSQIVNDFQKGDIAEGYSVSREKKESFPLTVTSAQKNPTAFYLCASSGGFYGYTFGSGTRLTVV.

This clone was recorded only once. The chain has TRBV6-6 and TRBJ2-1; 8 bases line up with TRBD1. The CDR3 is 14 amino acids. Germline V CDR1 and CDR2: MNHNY, SVGAGI (reference sequence). After removal of 5 bases from V and 3 bases from J, the junction contained 3 bases not matched to a gene. CDR3 in amino acids: CASSMDRDYNEQFF. CDR3 in DNA: TGTGCCAGCAGTATGGACAGGGACTACAATGAGCAGTTCTTC.

The chain links TRBV11-2 to TRBJ2-7; D is possibly TRBD1 (6 bases). Germline V gene lookup returns CDR1 SGHAT and CDR2 FQNNGV. The CDR3 sequence is 16 residues long. V dropped 5 bases and J dropped 0 bases, with 17 bases sitting between them. The CDR3 spells CASSPEPAGVSYEQYF. The DNA for the CDR3 is TGTGCCAGCAGCCCCGAACCGGCAGGGGTCTCCTACGAGCAGTACTTC.

The genes are TRBV5-6 and TRBJ2-7; the D gene is possibly TRBD2 (6 bases). The germline V gene has CDR1 SGHDT and CDR2 YYEEEE. This CDR3 has 12 amino acids. Trimming left V 4 bases short and J 2 bases short, with 7 bases between. The CDR3 spells CASSGGTYEQYF. The CDR3 DNA sequence: TGTGCCAGCAGCGGGGGGACCTACGAGCAGTACTTC.

The chain employs TRBV27 and TRBJ2-5; TRBD2 aligns across 7 bases. Germline CDR1 reads MNHEY; CDR2 reads SMNVEV (reference sequence). J gave up 4 bases and V 4 bases, and 9 bases lay outside the gene matches. The CDR3 has 15 residues. CDR3 DNA: TGTGCCAGCAGTTATTGGCGGGAGAGGGGAGAGACCCAGTACTTC. This translates into CASSYWRERGETQYF.

This rearrangement joins TRBV6-5 to TRBJ2-1; TRBD1 matches at 12 bases. V gave up 8 bases and J gave up 7 bases; unmatched junction bases: 6. Germline assignment: CDR1 MNHEY and CDR2 SVGAGI. There are 14 residues in the CDR3. CDR3 region: CASGRDRGPNEQFF. In nucleotides, the CDR3 is TGTGCCAGCGGCCGGGACAGGGGGCCTAATGAGCAGTTCTTC.

The rearrangement links TRBV28 to TRBJ1-2; D may be TRBD1 (5 bases). The CDR3 runs to 14 residues. V was pared by 2 bases and J by 0 bases, with 7 bases between. Germline V gene data show CDR1 as MDHEN and CDR2 as SYDVKM. CDR3 sequence: CASSLQGTNYGYTF. The CDR3 nucleotides read TGTGCCAGCAGTTTACAGGGAACTAACTATGGCTACACCTTC.

CDR3 nucleotides: TGTGCCAGCAGCTTAGGGACTAGCGGGAGGGCCGTCAATGAGCAGTTCTTC. Protein: CASSLGTSGRAVNEQFF. The chain combines TRBV13 with TRBJ2-1; 14 nucleotides agree with TRBD2. Germline loops: CDR1 PRHDT, CDR2 FYEKMQ (reference sequence). This CDR3 has 17 residues. J gave up 6 bases and V 0 bases, and 4 bases lay outside the gene matches.

This clone was seen a single time. The J gene is TRBJ2-7, the V gene TRBV4-1; maybe TRBD1 (5 bases). Germline V gene data show CDR1 as MGHRA and CDR2 as YSYEKL. V lost 5 bases and J 3 bases, leaving 14 bases between the germline ends. The CDR3 sequence is 14 residues long. CDR3 DNA sequence: TGCGCCAGCAGCTTAGAAGGGGTTGGCTACGAGCAGTACTTC. Translation: CASSLEGVGYEQYF.

This chain joins TRBV11-2 and TRBJ2-7; D gene uncertain. CDR3 length: 14 amino acids. Between the trimmed V and J ends, which lost 2 bases and 4 bases, there was a span of 12 bases. CDR1 SGHAT and CDR2 FQNNGV come from the germline V gene. The CDR3 DNA follows: TGTGCCAGCAGCTTATCCGGCGGAGAGTACGAGCAGTACTTC. As protein: CASSLSGGEYEQYF.